Below, 3 T cell receptor beta chains from the same sample are listed, as sequenced in a study of post-analysis software for immune sequencing data. No antigens are known for them. Each TCR beta cDNA library carried unique molecular identifiers. TCRdb re-analysed the PCR reads in MiXCR, keeping a single row per CDR3 protein. Of approximately 400,000 distinct CDR3 sequences in the sample, less than 40% are singletons; the top ten hold over 10%. Study findings and constraints: The five TRBV segments detected at higher frequency in patients than in controls included TRBV5-6, TRBV5-1 and TRBV20-1.

The sequenced sample consisted of blood. The source of these receptors is a girl aged 10 to 17 with multiple sclerosis.

This clonotype was detected many times. V is TRBV28 and J is TRBJ2-6; possible D gene TRBD2, 6 bases. Trimming took 5 bases from V and 4 from J, leaving 15 bases between them. Germline lookup yields CDR1 MDHEN and CDR2 SYDVKM. The CDR3 length is 16 residues. The DNA of the CDR3 is TGTGCCAGCAGTACCCATGGGGGGTGGGGGGCCAACGTCCTGACTTTC. Translating it yields CASSTHGGWGANVLTF.

This chain links TRBV12-3 or TRBV12-4 with TRBJ1-2; D is unclear. Trimming took off 5 bases at V and 4 bases at J, with 8 bases between the two ends. The CDR3 has 12 residues. The CDR3 nucleotides read TGTGCCAGCAGTGGGCAGTCCTATGGCTACACCTTC. It codes for CASSGQSYGYTF.

The genes are TRBV9 and TRBJ2-2; no firm D call. Trimming took off 2 bases at V and 5 bases at J, with 4 bases between the two ends. CDR1 is SGDLS, CDR2 YYNGEE, per germline. This CDR3 contains 12 residues. Written as DNA, the CDR3 is TGTGCCAGCAGCGTCGATACCGGGGAGCTGTTTTTT. It translates to CASSVDTGELFF.